One sample yielded the 3 T cell receptor beta chains listed below, sequenced in a study of T cell repertoires in cytomegalovirus infection. TCRdb redid the calling of the reads with MiXCR, one entry per CDR3 protein. The sample has 640,000 or so distinct CDR3 sequences; roughly 33% are singletons. Their cognate antigens are unknown. Sequenced material: cultured PBMCs, taken from culture after CMV antigen stimulation. The receptors stem from a human donor in good health (CMV status not recorded). Some clones in this sample may be carry-over from other donors' samples.

V is TRBV7-9 and J is TRBJ1-1; 7 nucleotides align to TRBD1. Unmatched junction bases numbered 4, after V lost 4 bases and J lost 5 bases. Germline V CDR1 and CDR2: SEHNR, FQNEAQ (reference sequence). There are 13 residues in the CDR3. CDR3 in amino acids: CASSSTGETEAFF. The CDR3, as DNA: TGTGCCAGCAGCTCCACAGGGGAAACTGAAGCTTTCTTT.

The sample holds many counts of this clonotype. The chain has TRBV6-6 and TRBJ2-7; D possibly corresponds to TRBD2 (5 bases). Between the trimmed V and J ends, which lost 2 bases and 3 bases, there was a span of 14 bases. From germline, CDR1 is MNHNY and CDR2 SVGAGI (reference sequence). This CDR3 is built from 15 residues. The DNA for the CDR3 is TGTGCCAGCAGTTACGCCTCTCCCCGGGACTACGAGCAGTACTTC. Its protein is CASSYASPRDYEQYF.

The chain couples TRBV23-1 to TRBJ1-1; tentative D call: TRBD1 (5 bases). TRBV23-1 is treated as an ORF (open reading frame) with a function not yet certain. This CDR3 is built from 16 residues. V was trimmed by 2 bases and J by 0 bases, leaving 13 bases between them. As DNA, the CDR3 is TGCGCCAGCAGTCAACAGGGTGGAAACATGAACACTGAAGCTTTCTTT. It encodes CASSQQGGNMNTEAFF.